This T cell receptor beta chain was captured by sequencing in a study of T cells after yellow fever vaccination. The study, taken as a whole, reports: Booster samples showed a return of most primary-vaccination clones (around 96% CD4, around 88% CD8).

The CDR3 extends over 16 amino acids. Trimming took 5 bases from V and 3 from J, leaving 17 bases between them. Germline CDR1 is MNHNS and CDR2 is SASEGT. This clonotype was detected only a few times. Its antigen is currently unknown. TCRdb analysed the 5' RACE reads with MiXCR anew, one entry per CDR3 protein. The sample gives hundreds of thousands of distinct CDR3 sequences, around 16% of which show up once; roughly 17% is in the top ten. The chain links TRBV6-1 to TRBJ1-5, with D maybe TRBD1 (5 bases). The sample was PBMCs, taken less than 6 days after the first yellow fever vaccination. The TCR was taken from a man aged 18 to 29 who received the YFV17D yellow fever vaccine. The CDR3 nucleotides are TGTGCCAGCAGTCCCGGGGGGGGACGAAACAATCAGCCCCAGCATTTT. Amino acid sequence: CASSPGGGRNNQPQHF.